The next 15 T cell receptor beta chains were all read from a single sample in a study of blood T cells in healthy people across ages. The second PCR ran about 7 to 12 cycles with a sample-barcoded 5' primer and J-beta primers. TCRdb re-analysed the 5' RACE reads in MiXCR, keeping a single row per CDR3 protein. The sample holds hundreds of thousands of distinct CDR3 sequences; around 21% are singletons and the top ten take 3.5% to 4%. The source material was blood. The receptor set was obtained from a man aged 70 or older in good health.

The chain combines TRBV3-1 with TRBJ2-5; D is perhaps TRBD2 (6 bases). Trimming stripped 2 bases from V and 4 bases from J, with 17 bases between. The CDR3 consists of 16 residues. Germline V gives CDR1 LGHDT, CDR2 YNNKEL (reference sequence). CDR3 sequence reads: CASSQTPGTGGETQYF. CDR3 bases: TGTGCCAGCAGCCAAACCCCCGGGACTGGTGGAGAGACCCAGTACTTC.

The chain combines TRBV6-1 with TRBJ2-7; D is perhaps TRBD1 (5 bases). V lost 7 bases and J 3 bases, leaving 10 bases between the germline ends. CDR3 size: 12 residues. From germline, CDR1 is MNHNS and CDR2 SASEGT. CDR3 in DNA: TGTGCCAGCAAGGGGCTGGTCTACGAGCAGTACTTC. Protein sequence: CASKGLVYEQYF.

This clonotype showed up just a few times. The CDR3 loop reads CSAWAGADTQYF. The DNA of the CDR3 is TGCAGTGCATGGGCGGGAGCAGATACGCAGTATTTT. The rearrangement links TRBV20-1 to TRBJ2-3; TRBD2 aligns across 7 bases. CDR1 DFQATT and CDR2 SNEGSKA come from the germline V gene (reference sequence). V lost 6 bases to trimming and J lost 4 bases; unmatched junction nucleotides: 4. The CDR3 is 12 amino acids.

Comment on this clonotype: The junction departs from the called germline gene at one end, perhaps through a read error. This chain uses TRBV7-3 with TRBJ2-3, with TRBD2 matching over 11 bases. The CDR3 extends over 15 amino acids. CDR1 is SGHTA, CDR2 FQGTGA, per germline. CDR3: CSSSLLAGVPDTQYF. CDR3 sequence (DNA): TGTTCCAGCAGCCTACTAGCGGGAGTACCAGATACGCAGTATTTT.

About this clonotype: One junction end does not reproduce the germline sequence, and a read error may be involved. J is TRBJ2-6 and V is TRBV6-1, with D perhaps being TRBD1 or TRBD2 (5 bases each). There are 15 residues in the CDR3. The V gene's germline CDR1 is MNHNS and CDR2 SASEGT. The DNA of the CDR3 is TGTGCCAGCAGCGCACAGGTATTCGGGGCCAACGTCCTGGCTTTC. It codes for CASSAQVFGANVLAF.

The chain joins TRBV18 to TRBJ2-7; the match to TRBD1 covers 7 bases. CDR3 length: 14 residues. V shed 4 bases and J 3 bases; nucleotides not matched to a gene: 6. Germline V gives CDR1 KGHSH, CDR2 LQKENI. The CDR3 loop reads CASSLGQEGYEQYF. The CDR3 DNA follows: TGTGCCAGCTCACTTGGACAGGAAGGCTACGAGCAGTACTTC.

The J gene is TRBJ2-3, the V gene TRBV7-9; D uncertain. CDR1 is SEHNR, CDR2 FQNEAQ, per germline (reference sequence). The CDR3 runs 16 residues. The V end was cut by 5 bases, the J end by 0 bases, with 15 bases between. The CDR3 DNA follows: TGTGCCAGCAGCAACCGCCTCGGCCCCAGCACAGATACGCAGTATTTT. Translation: CASSNRLGPSTDTQYF.

At least ten counts were recorded for this clonotype. The chain has TRBV28 and TRBJ2-1; 9 nucleotides line up with TRBD1. V trimming: 6 bases; J trimming: 7 bases; junction bases outside the gene matches: 7. Germline values: CDR1 MDHEN, CDR2 SYDVKM. The CDR3 sequence is 14 residues long. The CDR3 here is CASRLRDRENEQFF. As DNA, the CDR3 is TGTGCCAGCAGGCTCCGGGACAGGGAGAATGAGCAGTTCTTC.

The chain joins TRBV25-1 to TRBJ1-6; D remains ambiguous. V lost 8 bases, J lost 9 bases, and 11 bases lay in between. Germline CDR1 reads MGHDK; CDR2 reads SYGVNS. The CDR3 contains 12 residues. CDR3 DNA: TGTGCCAGCGCCCGGGGAGCTTCACCCCTCCACTTT. Encoded protein: CASARGASPLHF.

This clonotype has more than one count but fewer than ten. The CDR3 here is CASSLPSGSPGAKNIQYF. In nucleotides, the CDR3 is TGTGCCAGCAGTTTACCTAGCGGGAGCCCGGGGGCCAAAAACATTCAGTACTTC. This chain links TRBV28 with TRBJ2-4, with 10 bases aligning to TRBD2. Germline-derived CDR1 and CDR2 are MDHEN and SYDVKM. CDR3 length: 18 amino acids. V was clipped by 2 bases and J by 1 base; unmatched bases: 8.

The chain links TRBV12-3 or TRBV12-4 to TRBJ1-4, with D perhaps TRBD1 (5 bases). The ends were cut back, 5 bases at V and 0 bases at J, with 13 bases in the middle. The CDR3 covers 16 residues. The CDR3 DNA reads as TGTGCCAGCAGTCCCCGGGACGGAACAACTAATGAAAAACTGTTTTTT. Translated, it gives CASSPRDGTTNEKLFF.

The table lists this clonotype with a few counts. The chain employs TRBV20-1 and TRBJ1-2; D gene unclear. The germline V gene has CDR1 DFQATT and CDR2 SNEGSKA (reference sequence). V gave up 5 bases and J gave up 0 bases, with 10 bases separating them. The CDR3 has 13 amino acids. The CDR3 region is CSAPPLANYGYTF. The CDR3 nucleotides are TGCAGTGCTCCCCCTTTAGCTAACTATGGCTACACCTTC.

This clonotype came up a few times. The chain employs TRBV6-2 or TRBV6-3 and TRBJ2-1, with a tentative D call TRBD2 (6 bases). V lost 6 bases and J lost 12, with 9 bases in between. Per germline, CDR1 MNHEY and CDR2 SVGEGT. The CDR3 is made up of 10 amino acids. This chain's CDR3 is CASSRLGQFF. The CDR3 DNA sequence: TGTGCCAGCAGCCGACTAGGGCAGTTCTTC.

V is TRBV9 and J is TRBJ2-1; D is unresolved. Trimming took off 0 bases at V and 8 bases at J, with 6 bases between the two ends. The V gene's germline CDR1 is SGDLS and CDR2 YYNGEE. The CDR3 loop spans 12 amino acids. CDR3 amino acids: CASSVAKDEQFF. Written as DNA, the CDR3 is TGTGCCAGCAGCGTAGCTAAGGATGAGCAGTTCTTC.

Many counts were recorded for this clonotype. The V gene is TRBV10-2, the J gene TRBJ2-5; a weak D match, TRBD1 (6 bases). The V end lost 0 bases, the J end lost 4 bases, and 9 bases lay between the germline ends. CDR3 length: 14 amino acids. Germline CDR1 and CDR2: WSHSY and SAAADI. CDR3: CASSESRGLETQYF. CDR3 sequence (DNA): TGCGCCAGCAGTGAGTCCAGGGGATTAGAGACCCAGTACTTC.